The TCR beta chain described here comes from a study of CD8 T cells in ankylosing spondylitis. Findings of the study overall: Matched ankylosing spondylitis synovial fluid reportedly contained a significantly enriched population of disease-linked clones.

This clonotype was observed many times. Its specificity is not known. TCRdb called the 5' RACE reads again in MiXCR, with one record for every CDR3 protein. This table holds about 92,000 distinct CDR3 sequences, roughly 9.6% found once. Germline CDR1 is SGHRS and CDR2 is YFSETQ. The CDR3 length is 16 residues. The V gene lost 0 bases and the J gene lost 0 bases, with 11 bases spanning the gap. Sequencing input: blood, either unsorted or a sorted T cell fraction (not recorded which). The sequence derives from a male donor with ankylosing spondylitis or in good health (not recorded which). The rearrangement uses TRBV5-1 and TRBJ2-3; D gene uncertain. The CDR3, as DNA: TGCGCCAGCAGCTTGGAGGCCTCAGCTAGCACAGATACGCAGTATTTT. Residues: CASSLEASASTDTQYF. Combining the CDR3 with reference TRBV5-1 and TRBJ2-3 gives the whole variable domain KAGVTQTPRYLIKTRGQQVTLSCSPISGHRSVSWYQQTPGQGLQFLFEYFSETQRNKGNFPGRFSGRQFSNSRSEMNVSTLELGDSALYLCASSLEASASTDTQYFGPGTRLTVL.